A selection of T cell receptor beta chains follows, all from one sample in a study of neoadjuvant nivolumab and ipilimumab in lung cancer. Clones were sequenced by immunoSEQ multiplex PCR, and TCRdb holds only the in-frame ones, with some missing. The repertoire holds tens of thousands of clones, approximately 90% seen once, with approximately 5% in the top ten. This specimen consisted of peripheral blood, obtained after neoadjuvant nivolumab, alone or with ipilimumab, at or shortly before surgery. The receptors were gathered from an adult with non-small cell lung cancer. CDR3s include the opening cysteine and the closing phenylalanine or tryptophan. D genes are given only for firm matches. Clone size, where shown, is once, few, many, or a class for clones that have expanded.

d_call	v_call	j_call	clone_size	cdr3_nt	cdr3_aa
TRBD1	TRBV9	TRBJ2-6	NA	TGTGCCAGCAGCGCGGGACAGGGTCTTACCGGGGCCAACGTCCTGACTTTC	CASSAGQGLTGANVLTF
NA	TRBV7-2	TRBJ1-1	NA	TGTGCCCGCGGGGGACCGATGAACACTGAAGCTTTCTTT	CARGGPMNTEAFF
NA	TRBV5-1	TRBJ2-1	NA	TGCGCCAGCAGCTTGGCAGGACAGCCCAAAGGCAATGAGCAGTTCTTC	CASSLAGQPKGNEQFF
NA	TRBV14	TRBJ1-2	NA	TGTGCCAGCAGCCAGGGCGGGGGTAACTATGGCTACACCTTC	CASSQGGGNYGYTF
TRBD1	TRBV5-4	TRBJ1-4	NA	TGTGCCAGCAGCTTGCGTGTAGGGACAGAGAATGAAAAACTGTTTTTT	CASSLRVGTENEKLFF
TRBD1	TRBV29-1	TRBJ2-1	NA	TGCAGCGTCAGGGACGGGACAGGGGAGGGGGAGCAGTTCTTC	CSVRDGTGEGEQFF
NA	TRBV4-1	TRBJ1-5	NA	TGCGCCAGCAGCCAAGAGGGCAGGACCCAGCATTTT	CASSQEGRTQHF
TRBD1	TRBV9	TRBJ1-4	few	TGTGCCAGCAGCATAGGCCTGGGACAGGGTTATGAAAAACTGTTTTTT	CASSIGLGQGYEKLFF
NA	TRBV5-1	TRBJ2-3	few	TGCGCCAGCAGCTTGGCCGGGGCCTACACAGATACGCAGTATTTT	CASSLAGAYTDTQYF
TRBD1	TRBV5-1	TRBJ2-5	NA	TGCGCCAGCAGCTCCACAGGGGGCGGGGAGACCCAGTACTTC	CASSSTGGGETQYF
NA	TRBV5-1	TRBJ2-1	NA	TGCGCCAGCAGCTTGGAGGGCTACTACAATGAGCAGTTCTTC	CASSLEGYYNEQFF
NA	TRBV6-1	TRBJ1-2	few	TGTGCCAGCAGTGAAGGCTGGGGAACTTATGGCTACACCTTC	CASSEGWGTYGYTF
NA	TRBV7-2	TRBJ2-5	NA	TGTGCCAGCAGCACCGGGACCCCCGGGAGGACCCAGTACTTC	CASSTGTPGRTQYF
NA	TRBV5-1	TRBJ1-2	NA	TGCGCCAGCAGCTTGCGGTCGACAACCGATAATGGCTACACCTTC	CASSLRSTTDNGYTF
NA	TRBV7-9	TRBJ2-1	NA	TGTGCCAGCAGCTCGGAGGCGCTAGCGTGGGATGAGCAGTTCTTC	CASSSEALAWDEQFF
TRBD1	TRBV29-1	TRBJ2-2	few	TGCAGCGTTTTAGAGACAGGGCCCGGGGAGCTGTTTTTT	CSVLETGPGELFF
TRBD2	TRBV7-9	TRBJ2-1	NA	TGTGCCAGCAGCTTTAGCGGGGGGTCCTACAATGAGCAGTTCTTC	CASSFSGGSYNEQFF
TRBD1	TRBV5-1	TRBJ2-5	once	TGCGCCAGCAGCTTTCTAGGGACAGCGCAAGAGACCCAGTACTTC	CASSFLGTAQETQYF
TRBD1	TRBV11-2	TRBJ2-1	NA	TGTGCCAGCAGCTTAGTCACAGGGACAGGGAATGAGCAGTTCTTC	CASSLVTGTGNEQFF
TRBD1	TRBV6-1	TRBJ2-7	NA	TGTGCCAGCATTACCGGGACAGGGTCCTACGAGCAGTACTTC	CASITGTGSYEQYF
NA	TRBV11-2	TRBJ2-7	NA	TGTGCCAGCAGCTTAGTTGTGGGGAACTCCTACGAGCAGTACTTC	CASSLVVGNSYEQYF
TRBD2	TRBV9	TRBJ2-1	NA	TGTGCCAGCAGCGTGGGACTAGACGCCTACAATGAGCAGTTCTTC	CASSVGLDAYNEQFF
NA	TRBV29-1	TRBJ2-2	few	TGCAGCGTTGAATCGGGGGCGAACACCGGGGAGCTGTTTTTT	CSVESGANTGELFF
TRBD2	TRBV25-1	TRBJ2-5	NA	TGTGCCAGCAGTGTGCTAGCGGGGACGTTACAAGAGACCCAGTACTTC	CASSVLAGTLQETQYF
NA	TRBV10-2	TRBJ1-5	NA	TGCGCCAGCAGTGAAACCGGGAGTTTACAGCCCCAGCATTTT	CASSETGSLQPQHF
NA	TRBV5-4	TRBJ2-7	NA	TGTGCCAGCAGCTTGAACCACGCCATGAACGACGAGCAGTACTTC	CASSLNHAMNDEQYF
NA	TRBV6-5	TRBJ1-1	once	TGTGCCAGCAGGCCAAGGGAGGGAGTCCTTGAAGCTTTCTTT	CASRPREGVLEAFF